This paragraph covers one T cell receptor (beta chain) sequence. The assay was immunoSEQ multiplex PCR, and TCRdb's table has in-frame clones only and misses some. The table has a few hundred thousand clones, 79% seen once; the top ten hold over 9.5%. The sample is drawn from a study of shared clonotypes between healthy human individuals. The CDR3 runs 16 residues. Germline loops: CDR1 SGHRS, CDR2 YFSETQ. V was trimmed by 4 bases and J by 6 bases, leaving 19 bases between them. Sequencing was performed on PBMCs. The J gene is TRBJ2-2, the V gene TRBV5-1; a weak D match, TRBD1 (6 bases). This TCR derives from a woman in her thirties or forties in good health. Some clones in this sample may be carry-over from other donors' samples. CDR3 sequence (DNA): TGCGCCAGCAGCAACCCCAGGGGAAAGCTGGCCGGGGAGCTGTTTTTT. This translates into CASSNPRGKLAGELFF.